This T cell receptor beta chain was recovered during a study of blood T cell repertoires in COVID-19. Study in general: Some COVID-19 samples were acute and others convalescent; all came from the United States, Italy and Spain.

Repertoires were generated with immunoSEQ multiplex PCR, while TCRdb's copy carries only in-frame clones and drops some. Among some 200,000 clones listed, 80% to 85% were seen once. The origin of this receptor is an older woman with acute or convalescent COVID-19. Sequenced sample: peripheral blood.

The CDR3 here is CASSHSTQGWREKLFF. CDR3 DNA: TGTGCCAGCAGCCATAGTACACAGGGGTGGCGTGAAAAACTGTTTTTT. The rearrangement uses TRBV4-2 and TRBJ1-4, with TRBD1 matching 7 bases. The germline V gene has CDR1 LGHNA and CDR2 YNFKEQ. This CDR3 spans 16 amino acids. Unmatched junction bases numbered 11, after V lost 3 bases and J lost 7 bases.